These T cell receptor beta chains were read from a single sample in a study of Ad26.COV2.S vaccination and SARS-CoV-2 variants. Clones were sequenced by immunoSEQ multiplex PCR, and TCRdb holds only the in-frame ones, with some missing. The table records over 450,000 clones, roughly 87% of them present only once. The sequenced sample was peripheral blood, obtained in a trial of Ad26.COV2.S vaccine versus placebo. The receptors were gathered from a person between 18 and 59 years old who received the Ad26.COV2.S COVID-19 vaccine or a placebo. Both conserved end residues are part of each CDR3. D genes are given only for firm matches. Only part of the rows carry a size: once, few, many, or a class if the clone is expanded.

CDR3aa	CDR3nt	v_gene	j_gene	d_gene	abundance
CASSLIDTEAFF	TGTGCCAGCAGTTTAATTGACACTGAAGCTTTCTTT	TRBV7-8	TRBJ1-1	.	.
CASSVGPSQGYIQYF	TGTGCCAGCAGCGTAGGCCCATCTCAAGGGTACATTCAGTACTTC	TRBV9	TRBJ2-4	.	.
CASSFRGNTEAFF	TGTGCCAGCAGTTTCAGGGGGAACACTGAAGCTTTCTTT	TRBV12-3/TRBV12-4	TRBJ1-1	.	few
CSASQTHQDTQYF	TGCAGTGCTAGTCAAACCCATCAAGATACGCAGTATTTT	TRBV20-1	TRBJ2-3	.	.
CASIQGVGQGGIDGYTF	TGTGCCAGCATCCAGGGAGTGGGACAGGGTGGCATTGATGGCTACACCTTC	TRBV28	TRBJ1-2	TRBD1	.
CASSLGVVGGWDQPQHF	TGTGCCAGCAGCTTAGGGGTGGTTGGGGGTTGGGATCAGCCCCAGCATTTT	TRBV7-9	TRBJ1-5	.	.
CASSPGQRLHSGANVLTF	TGTGCCAGCAGTCCGGGACAGCGGTTACACTCTGGGGCCAACGTCCTGACTTTC	TRBV3-1/TRBV3-2	TRBJ2-6	TRBD1	.
CASSPSTEPYGYTF	TGTGCCAGCTCACCGTCTACAGAACCCTATGGCTACACCTTC	TRBV18	TRBJ1-2	.	.
CASSLGPEGGKLFF	TGCGCCAGCAGCTTGGGGCCGGAGGGGGGAAAACTGTTTTTT	TRBV5-1	TRBJ1-4	.	.
CASSSAPGTSPDNEQFF	TGTGCCAGCAGCTCCGCCCCCGGGACTAGCCCCGACAATGAGCAGTTCTTC	TRBV7-9	TRBJ2-1	TRBD2	.
CASSTRDFNEQYF	TGTGCCAGCAGCACCAGGGATTTCAACGAGCAGTACTTC	TRBV13	TRBJ2-7	.	.
CASSLAGSGANVLTF	TGTGCCAGCAGCTTAGCGGGGTCTGGGGCCAACGTCCTGACTTTC	TRBV11-2	TRBJ2-6	.	.
CASSYRGQGNTIYF	TGTGCCAGCAGTTATCGAGGGCAAGGAAACACCATATATTTT	TRBV6-5	TRBJ1-3	.	once
CASSLSSGVGEQYF	TGTGCCAGCAGCTTAAGTAGCGGGGTCGGAGAGCAGTACTTC	TRBV7-3	TRBJ2-7	TRBD2	few
CASSLASSGIGYEQYF	TGTGCCAGCAGCTTAGCGAGCTCGGGGATCGGTTACGAGCAGTACTTC	TRBV7-2	TRBJ2-7	.	.
CASSITGYYGYTF	TGTGCCAGCAGTATTACAGGGTACTATGGCTACACCTTC	TRBV7-2	TRBJ1-2	.	.
CASSETSGRAPQETQYF	TGTGCCAGCAGTGAGACTAGCGGGAGGGCCCCACAAGAGACCCAGTACTTC	TRBV6-1	TRBJ2-5	TRBD2	.
CASLNSGYEQYF	TGTGCCAGTCTGAATAGCGGCTACGAGCAGTACTTC	TRBV7-9	TRBJ2-7	.	.
CASSPRLAGDPTNTGELFF	TGTGCCAGCAGCCCCAGACTAGCGGGGGACCCGACGAACACCGGGGAGCTGTTTTTT	TRBV11-2	TRBJ2-2	TRBD2	.
CASSIDHTGELFF	TGTGCCAGTAGTATAGACCACACCGGGGAGCTGTTTTTT	TRBV19	TRBJ2-2	.	few
CASSFPLGKYYGYTF	TGTGCCAGCAGCTTTCCCTTGGGCAAATACTATGGCTACACCTTC	TRBV7-2	TRBJ1-2	.	few
CASSSVRGRGNYGYTF	TGTGCCAGCAGTTCAGTCAGGGGGCGAGGTAACTATGGCTACACCTTC	TRBV11-2	TRBJ1-2	TRBD1	.
CASAEGRAGDGYTF	TGTGCCAGCGCGGAGGGTCGGGCAGGAGATGGCTACACCTTC	TRBV6-5	TRBJ1-2	.	.
CASSSLQGLAGGQYNEQFF	TGTGCCAGCAGCTCCCTCCAAGGGCTAGCGGGGGGACAATACAATGAGCAGTTCTTC	TRBV7-8	TRBJ2-1	TRBD2	.
CASSVSGANTEAFF	TGTGCCAGCAGTGTGTCCGGGGCCAACACTGAAGCTTTCTTT	TRBV2	TRBJ1-1	.	.
CASSQGQGVWQPQHF	TGCGCCAGCAGCCAAGGACAGGGGGTATGGCAGCCCCAGCATTTT	TRBV4-3	TRBJ1-5	TRBD1	.
CASSLVGGPVGEAFF	TGCGCCAGCAGCTTGGTCGGGGGCCCAGTGGGTGAAGCTTTCTTT	TRBV5-1	TRBJ1-1	.	.
CASRGGQYGYTF	TGTGCCAGCAGGGGGGGACAATATGGCTACACCTTC	TRBV12-3/TRBV12-4	TRBJ1-2	.	.
CASSLGRQISGNTIYF	TGTGCCAGCAGCTTAGGCCGACAGATCTCTGGAAACACCATATATTTT	TRBV7-8	TRBJ1-3	.	.
CASSPPLAETDTQYF	TGTGCCAGCAGCCCTCCACTAGCGGAAACAGATACGCAGTATTTT	TRBV28	TRBJ2-3	TRBD2	.
CASSSPGQGFYEQYF	TGTGCCAGCAGTTCCCCGGGACAGGGATTCTACGAGCAGTACTTC	TRBV28	TRBJ2-7	TRBD1	.
CASSLGLSGPNQPQHF	TGTGCCAGCAGCTTAGGATTGTCTGGGCCAAATCAGCCCCAGCATTTT	TRBV7-8	TRBJ1-5	.	once
CASSRGVGQDPYEQYF	TGTGCCAGCAGTCGGGGGGTGGGGCAGGACCCCTACGAGCAGTACTTC	TRBV13	TRBJ2-7	TRBD2	.
CASSDTWVGAFF	TGTGCCAGCAGTGATACTTGGGTGGGAGCTTTCTTT	TRBV6-1	TRBJ1-1	.	.
CATSVRERGRDTQYF	TGTGCCACCAGTGTCCGGGAGCGGGGTCGAGATACGCAGTATTTT	TRBV24-1	TRBJ2-3	TRBD2	.
CASSDYRASEAFF	TGCGCCAGCAGTGATTACAGGGCCTCAGAAGCTTTCTTT	TRBV10-1	TRBJ1-1	.	.
CASSAQSNEKLFF	TGTGCCAGCAGTGCACAGTCAAATGAAAAACTGTTTTTT	TRBV6-4	TRBJ1-4	.	.
CASSLQGSQETQYF	TGCGCCAGCAGTCTACAGGGATCCCAAGAGACCCAGTACTTC	TRBV5-1	TRBJ2-5	.	.
CASSLEAYPGYTF	TGTGCCAGCAGCTTAGAAGCATATCCGGGCTACACCTTC	TRBV7-2	TRBJ1-2	.	.
CASSYMDREVNTEAFF	TGTGCCAGCAGTTACATGGACAGGGAAGTGAACACTGAAGCTTTCTTT	TRBV6-2/TRBV6-3	TRBJ1-1	TRBD1	.
CASSLNGQGNTEAFF	TGTGCCAGCAGCTTAAATGGACAGGGGAACACTGAAGCTTTCTTT	TRBV7-3	TRBJ1-1	TRBD1	.
CASSPNWSALPYNEQFF	TGTGCCAGCTCACCGAATTGGAGCGCGCTACCCTACAATGAGCAGTTCTTC	TRBV18	TRBJ2-1	.	.
CASRGTRQETQYF	TGTGCCAGCAGAGGGACAAGACAAGAGACCCAGTACTTC	TRBV2	TRBJ2-5	.	.
CASSLRGYGYTF	TGTGCCAGCAGTTTACGGGGGTATGGCTACACCTTC	TRBV28	TRBJ1-2	.	.
CASRGRDRGFSEQYF	TGTGCCAGCAGGGGGCGGGACAGGGGGTTCAGCGAGCAGTACTTC	TRBV2	TRBJ2-7	TRBD1	.
CAWSQSTGGSYNEQFF	TGTGCCTGGAGTCAATCGACAGGGGGCTCCTACAATGAGCAGTTCTTC	TRBV30	TRBJ2-1	TRBD1	.
CASSPTTGQITYEQYF	TGTGCCAGCAGTCCGACCACCGGACAGATAACCTACGAGCAGTACTTC	TRBV2	TRBJ2-7	.	.
CASSAIRVLRGSTEAFF	TGTGCCAGTAGTGCTATCAGGGTATTACGGGGAAGCACTGAAGCTTTCTTT	TRBV19	TRBJ1-1	.	.
CASSFRTFGIEQYF	TGTGCCAGCAGTTTCCGGACTTTCGGTATAGAGCAGTACTTC	TRBV28	TRBJ2-7	.	.
CASSYGLAKGNEQFF	TGTGCCAGCAGTTACGGACTAGCAAAAGGCAATGAGCAGTTCTTC	TRBV6-5	TRBJ2-1	TRBD2	.
CASSQAGWNYGYTF	TGTGCCAGCAGCCAAGCAGGGTGGAACTATGGCTACACCTTC	TRBV4-2	TRBJ1-2	.	.
CASSLSGEQYF	TGTGCCAGCAGCTTAAGTGGAGAGCAGTACTTC	TRBV11-2	TRBJ2-7	.	.
CASSLGYRDRVLDTQYF	TGTGCCAGCAGCTTAGGCTACCGGGACAGGGTTTTGGATACGCAGTATTTT	TRBV11-2	TRBJ2-3	TRBD1	.
CSVEWGLAGGLDTQYF	TGCAGCGTTGAATGGGGACTAGCGGGAGGACTAGATACGCAGTATTTT	TRBV29-1	TRBJ2-3	TRBD2	.
CASSLSHPGAKSHGYTF	TGTGCCAGCAGCTTATCCCACCCCGGGGCTAAAAGCCATGGCTACACCTTC	TRBV7-9	TRBJ1-2	.	.